The clone carrying this T cell receptor beta chain has a handful of counts. What it recognizes is unknown. The data stem from a study of response to subunit inactivated influenza vaccine. Study-wide results and caveats: With each seasonal influenza vaccination, the authors suggested, few new T cells are recruited.

One entry per CDR3 protein results from TCRdb running MiXCR on the RT-PCR reads. Among around 850,000 distinct CDR3 sequences listed, roughly 18% were seen once. V was cut by 6 bases and J by 6 bases, with 23 bases left in between. Germline V gives CDR1 MDHEN, CDR2 SYDVKM. The CDR3 is 17 amino acids. The chain couples TRBV28 to TRBJ2-2; D is perhaps TRBD1 (6 bases). The source was PBMCs from blood, collected 4 to 6 days after vaccination. This TCR derives from a man aged 45-65 years who received an inactivated influenza vaccine. CDR3 sequence (DNA): TGTGCCAGCAGCACGGGTATTTCAGGGGCCGCAGCCGGGGAGCTGTTTTTT. Translating it yields CASSTGISGAAAGELFF.